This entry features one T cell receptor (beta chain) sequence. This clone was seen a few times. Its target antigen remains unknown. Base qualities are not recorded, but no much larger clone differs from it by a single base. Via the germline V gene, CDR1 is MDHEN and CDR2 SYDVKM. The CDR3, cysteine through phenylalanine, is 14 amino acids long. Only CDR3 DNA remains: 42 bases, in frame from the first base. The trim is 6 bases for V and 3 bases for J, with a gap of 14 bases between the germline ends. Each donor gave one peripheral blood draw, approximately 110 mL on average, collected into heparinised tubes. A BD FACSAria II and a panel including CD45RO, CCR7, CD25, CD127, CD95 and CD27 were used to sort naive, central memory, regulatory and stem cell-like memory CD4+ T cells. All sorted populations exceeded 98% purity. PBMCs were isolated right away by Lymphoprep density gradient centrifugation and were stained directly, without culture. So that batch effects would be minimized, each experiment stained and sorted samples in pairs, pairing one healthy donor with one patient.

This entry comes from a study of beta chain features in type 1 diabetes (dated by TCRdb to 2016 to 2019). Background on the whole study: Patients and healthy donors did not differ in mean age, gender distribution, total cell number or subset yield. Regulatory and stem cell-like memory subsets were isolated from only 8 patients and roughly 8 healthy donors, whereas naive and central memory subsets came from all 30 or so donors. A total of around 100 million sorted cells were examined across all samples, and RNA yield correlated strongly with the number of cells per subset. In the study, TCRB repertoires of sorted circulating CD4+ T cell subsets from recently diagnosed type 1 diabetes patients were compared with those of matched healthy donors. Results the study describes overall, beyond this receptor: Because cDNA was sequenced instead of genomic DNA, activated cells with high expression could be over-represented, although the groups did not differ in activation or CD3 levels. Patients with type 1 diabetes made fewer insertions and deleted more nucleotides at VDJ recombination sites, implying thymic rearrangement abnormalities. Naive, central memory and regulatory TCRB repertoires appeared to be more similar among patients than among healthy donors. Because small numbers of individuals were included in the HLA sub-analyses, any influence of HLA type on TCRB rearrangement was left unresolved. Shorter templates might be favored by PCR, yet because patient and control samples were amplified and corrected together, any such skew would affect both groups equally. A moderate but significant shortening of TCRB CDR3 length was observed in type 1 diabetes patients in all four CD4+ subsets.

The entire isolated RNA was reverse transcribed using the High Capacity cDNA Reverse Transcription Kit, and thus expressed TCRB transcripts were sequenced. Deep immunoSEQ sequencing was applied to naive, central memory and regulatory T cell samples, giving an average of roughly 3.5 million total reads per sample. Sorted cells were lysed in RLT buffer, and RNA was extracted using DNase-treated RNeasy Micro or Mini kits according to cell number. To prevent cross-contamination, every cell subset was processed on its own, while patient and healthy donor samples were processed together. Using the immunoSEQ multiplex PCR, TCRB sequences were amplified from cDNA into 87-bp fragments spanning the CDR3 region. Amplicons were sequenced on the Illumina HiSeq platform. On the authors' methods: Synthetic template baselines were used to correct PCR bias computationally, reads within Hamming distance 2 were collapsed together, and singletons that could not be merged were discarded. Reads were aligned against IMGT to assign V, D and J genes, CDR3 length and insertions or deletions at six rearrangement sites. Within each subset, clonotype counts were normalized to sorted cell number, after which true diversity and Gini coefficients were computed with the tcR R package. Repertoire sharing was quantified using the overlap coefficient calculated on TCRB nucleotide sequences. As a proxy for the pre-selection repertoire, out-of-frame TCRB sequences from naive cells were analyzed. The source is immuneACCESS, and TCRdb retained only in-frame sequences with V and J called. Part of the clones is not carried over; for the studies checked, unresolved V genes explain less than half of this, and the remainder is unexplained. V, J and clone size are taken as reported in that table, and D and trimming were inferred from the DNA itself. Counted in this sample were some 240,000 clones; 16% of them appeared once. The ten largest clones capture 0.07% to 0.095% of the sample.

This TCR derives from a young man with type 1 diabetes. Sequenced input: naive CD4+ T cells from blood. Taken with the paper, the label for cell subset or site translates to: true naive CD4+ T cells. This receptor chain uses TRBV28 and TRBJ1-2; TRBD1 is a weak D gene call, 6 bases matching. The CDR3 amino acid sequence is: CASSPGGADYGYTF. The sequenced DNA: TGTGCCAGCAGCCCTGGGGGGGCCGACTATGGCTACACCTTC.